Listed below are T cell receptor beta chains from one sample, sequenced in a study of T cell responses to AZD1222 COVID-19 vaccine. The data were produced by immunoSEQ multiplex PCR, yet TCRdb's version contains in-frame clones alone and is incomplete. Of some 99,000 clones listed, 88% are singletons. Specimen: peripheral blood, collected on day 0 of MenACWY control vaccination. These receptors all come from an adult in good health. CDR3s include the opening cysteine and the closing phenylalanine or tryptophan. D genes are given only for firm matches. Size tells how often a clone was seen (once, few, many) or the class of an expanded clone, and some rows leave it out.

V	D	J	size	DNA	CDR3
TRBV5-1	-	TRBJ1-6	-	TGCGCCAGCAGCACAACAGGGCGGACGGATTCACCCCTCCACTTT	CASSTTGRTDSPLHF
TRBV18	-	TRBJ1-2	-	TGTGCCAGCTCACCCCTCGACTTAAACCTTAACTATGGCTACACCTTC	CASSPLDLNLNYGYTF
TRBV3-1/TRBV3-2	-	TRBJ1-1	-	TGTGCCAGCAGCCAGGCAGCGGACACTGAAGCTTTCTTT	CASSQAADTEAFF
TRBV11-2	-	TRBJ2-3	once	TGTGCCAGCAGCTTAGTCGGCGCCCTCACAGATACGCAGTATTTT	CASSLVGALTDTQYF
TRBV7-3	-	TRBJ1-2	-	TGTGCCAGCAGCCCTACAGGGACCTATGGCTACACCTTC	CASSPTGTYGYTF
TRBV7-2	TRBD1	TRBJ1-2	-	TGTGCCAGCAGCTATTTCACGGGACAGGCCGGAGATGGCTACACCTTC	CASSYFTGQAGDGYTF
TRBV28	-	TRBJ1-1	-	TGTGCCAGCAGTTATCAGGGAAGGACTGAAGCTTTCTTT	CASSYQGRTEAFF
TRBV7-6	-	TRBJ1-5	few	TGTGCCAGCAGCAACCGGGACGGACTTAGCAATCAGCCCCAGCATTTT	CASSNRDGLSNQPQHF
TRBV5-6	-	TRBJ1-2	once	TGTGCCAGCAGCTGGGCTTTTGGGGACGGCTATGGCTACACCTTC	CASSWAFGDGYGYTF
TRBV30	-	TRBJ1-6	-	TGTGCCTGGAGCTCCAACAGGGCCCTCCACTTT	CAWSSNRALHF
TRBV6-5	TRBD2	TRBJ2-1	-	TGTGCCAGCATGAGGACTAGCGGGGCCTACAATGAGCAGTTCTTC	CASMRTSGAYNEQFF
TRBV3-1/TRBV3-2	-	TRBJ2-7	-	TGTGCCAGCAGCCGGTTCGGACAGTACGAGCAGTACTTC	CASSRFGQYEQYF
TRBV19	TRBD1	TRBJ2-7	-	TGTGCCAGTAGTACCGGGACAGGGGCCTCCTACGAGCAGTACTTC	CASSTGTGASYEQYF
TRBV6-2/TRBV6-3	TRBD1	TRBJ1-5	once	TGTGCCAGCAGTTATGCGACAGGGGAATCGGGCCAGCCCCAGCATTTT	CASSYATGESGQPQHF
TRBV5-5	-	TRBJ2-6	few	TGTGCCAGCAGCTTGAGGAGCTCTGGGGCCAACGTCCTGACTTTC	CASSLRSSGANVLTF
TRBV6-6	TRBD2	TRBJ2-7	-	TGTGCCAGCAGTTACTCGAGTGTGGGGGGGGCCTACGAGCAGTACTTC	CASSYSSVGGAYEQYF
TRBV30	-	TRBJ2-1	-	TGTGCCTCCACCTCTAGCGCAAGAGGGAATGAGCAGTTCTTC	CASTSSARGNEQFF
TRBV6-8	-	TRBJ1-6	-	TGTGCCAGCAGGGTCAGGACGGAAAGAGGTTCACCCCTCCACTTT	CASRVRTERGSPLHF
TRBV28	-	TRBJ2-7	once	TGTGCCAGCAGTTTATGGGACTCGGGGTACGAGCAGTACTTC	CASSLWDSGYEQYF
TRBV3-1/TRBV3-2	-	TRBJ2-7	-	TGTGCCAGCAGCCAAGATCGGTACGAGCAGTACTTC	CASSQDRYEQYF
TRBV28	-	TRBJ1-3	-	TGTGCCAGCAGTTTAGACAGTTACTCTGGAAACACCATATATTTT	CASSLDSYSGNTIYF
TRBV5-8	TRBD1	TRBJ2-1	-	TGTGCCAGCAGACCCGGGACAGACTCCTACAATGAGCAGTTCTTC	CASRPGTDSYNEQFF
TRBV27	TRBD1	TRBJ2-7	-	TGTGCCAGCAGTTCTCGGGACAGGACCCCGGGGGTGCAGTACTTC	CASSSRDRTPGVQYF
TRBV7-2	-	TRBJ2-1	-	TGTGCCAGCAGCTTAGGGGGAGCCCCCAATGAGCAGTTCTTC	CASSLGGAPNEQFF
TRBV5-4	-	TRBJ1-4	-	TGTGCCAGCAGCTTCACCGGCAATGAAAAACTGTTTTTT	CASSFTGNEKLFF
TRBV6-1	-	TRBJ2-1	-	TGTGCCAGCAGTGAAAGCCCCGGGCTTCCGCAGTTCTTC	CASSESPGLPQFF
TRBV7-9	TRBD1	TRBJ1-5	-	TGTGCCAGCAGCTTAGACGGGCAGGGGGCAGGTCAGCCCCAGCATTTT	CASSLDGQGAGQPQHF
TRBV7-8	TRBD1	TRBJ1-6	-	TGTGCCAGCAGCTTATTCCTCGGGACAGGGGGCTTTATGGGATCACCCCTCCACTTT	CASSLFLGTGGFMGSPLHF
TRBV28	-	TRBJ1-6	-	TGTGCCAGCAGTCCCCCCCTAGGGGGGCGGGGTAATTCACCCCTCCACTTT	CASSPPLGGRGNSPLHF
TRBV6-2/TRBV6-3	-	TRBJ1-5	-	TGTGCCAGCAGCAGACAAAGCAATCAGCCCCAGCATTTT	CASSRQSNQPQHF
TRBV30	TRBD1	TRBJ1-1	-	TGTGCCTGGTCGGATGGGGGGACAGGAGGCACTGAAGCTTTCTTT	CAWSDGGTGGTEAFF
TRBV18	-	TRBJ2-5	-	TGTGCCAGCTCACCACCGGGGGAAGAGACCCAGTACTTC	CASSPPGEETQYF
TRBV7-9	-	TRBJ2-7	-	TGTGCCATCAGGGACACATCCTACGAGCAGTACTTC	CAIRDTSYEQYF
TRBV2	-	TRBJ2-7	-	TGTGCCAGCTCGGAAGGTCGGGATACCTACGAGCAGTACTTC	CASSEGRDTYEQYF